This TCR beta chain was identified during a study of multiple sclerosis patients with progressive multifocal leukoencephalopathy. Broader study findings: Most PML patients had lower entropy, suggesting less diverse TRB repertoires.

The time point here: 5 to 6 months of natalizumab therapy. Remarks on this clone: Antigen unknown.

Measured with immunoSEQ multiplex PCR; TCRdb has only the in-frame clones, and not every one. The data hold tens of thousands of clones, with roughly 91% observed a single time. V was pared by 10 bases and J by 0 bases, with 10 bases between. Germline loops: CDR1 LNHDA, CDR2 SQIVND (reference sequence). The CDR3 covers 13 residues. The chain is built from TRBV19 and TRBJ1-3, with a weak D call TRBD1 (5 bases). Sample: PBMCs, taken from a patient treated with natalizumab. This clonotype was sampled from a human donor with multiple sclerosis. CDR3 bases: TGTGCCACCAGACAGAGCTCTGGAAACACCATATATTTT. Its protein product is CATRQSSGNTIYF.